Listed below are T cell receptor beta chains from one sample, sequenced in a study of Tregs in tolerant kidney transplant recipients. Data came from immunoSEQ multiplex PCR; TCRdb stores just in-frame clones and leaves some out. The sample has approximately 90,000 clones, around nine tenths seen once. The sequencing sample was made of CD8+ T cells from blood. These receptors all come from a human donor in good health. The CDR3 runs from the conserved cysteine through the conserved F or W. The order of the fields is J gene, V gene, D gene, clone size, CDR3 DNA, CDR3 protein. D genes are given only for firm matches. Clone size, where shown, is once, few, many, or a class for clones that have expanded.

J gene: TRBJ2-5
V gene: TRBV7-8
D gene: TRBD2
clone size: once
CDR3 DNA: TGTGCCAGCAGTCCCGGGACTAGCGGGGAGACCCAGTACTTC
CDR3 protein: CASSPGTSGETQYF

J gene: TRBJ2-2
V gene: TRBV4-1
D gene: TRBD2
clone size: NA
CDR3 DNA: TGCGCCAGCAGCCAAGTTCTAGCGGGAGGTCACACCGGGGAGCTGTTTTTT
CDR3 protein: CASSQVLAGGHTGELFF

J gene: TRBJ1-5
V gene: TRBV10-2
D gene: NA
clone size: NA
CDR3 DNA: TGCGCCAGCAGTGATGGGGACACCTCCGGGCCCCAGCATTTT
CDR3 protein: CASSDGDTSGPQHF

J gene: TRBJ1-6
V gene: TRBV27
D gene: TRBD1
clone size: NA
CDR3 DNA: TGTGCCAGCAGTCCCACGACAGGGGGCTATAATTCACCCCTCCACTTT
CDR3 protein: CASSPTTGGYNSPLHF

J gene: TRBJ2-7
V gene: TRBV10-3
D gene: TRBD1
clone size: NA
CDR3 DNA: TGTGCCATCAGCCCGGGACAGGTCTCCTACGAGCAGTACTTC
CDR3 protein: CAISPGQVSYEQYF

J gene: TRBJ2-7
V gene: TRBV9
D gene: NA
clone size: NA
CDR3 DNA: TGTGCCAGCAGCGTAGTCAGGGTTTACGAGCAGTACTTC
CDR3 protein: CASSVVRVYEQYF

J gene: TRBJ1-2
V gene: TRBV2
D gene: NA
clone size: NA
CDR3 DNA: TGTGCCAGCAGTGAACGGAGGGGGGAAGGAGATGGCTACACCTTC
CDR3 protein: CASSERRGEGDGYTF

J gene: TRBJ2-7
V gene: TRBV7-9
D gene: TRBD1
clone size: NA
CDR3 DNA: TGTGCCAGCAGCTCCCCAATTGACAGGGCCTACGAGCAGTACTTC
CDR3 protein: CASSSPIDRAYEQYF

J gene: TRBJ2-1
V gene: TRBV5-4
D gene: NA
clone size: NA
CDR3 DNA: TGTGCCAGCAGCGAATCCTACCAGGGACCAGGAACGCTCTTC
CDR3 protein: CASSESYQGPGTLF

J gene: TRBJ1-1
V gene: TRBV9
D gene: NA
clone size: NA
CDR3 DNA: TGTGCCAGCAGCGCTACAGGGACTGAAGCTTTCTTT
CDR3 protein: CASSATGTEAFF

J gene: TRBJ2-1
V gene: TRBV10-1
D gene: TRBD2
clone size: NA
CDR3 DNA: TGCGCCAGCAGCCCCGGACTAGCGGGAAAAGACAATGAGCAGTTCTTC
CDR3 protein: CASSPGLAGKDNEQFF

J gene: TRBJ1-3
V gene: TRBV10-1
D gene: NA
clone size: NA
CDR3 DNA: TGCGCCAGCAACCAAGTGGACACTATCTCTGGAAACACCATATATTTT
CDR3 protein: CASNQVDTISGNTIYF

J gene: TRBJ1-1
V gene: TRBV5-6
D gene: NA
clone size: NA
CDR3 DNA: TGTGCCAGCAGTTCGTCTTTGGTTCCTGAAGCTTTCTTT
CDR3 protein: CASSSSLVPEAFF

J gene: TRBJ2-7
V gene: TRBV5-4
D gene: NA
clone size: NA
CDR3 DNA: TGTGCCAGCAGCTTGGGCAGGGGTGGGCAGTACTTC
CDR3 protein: CASSLGRGGQYF

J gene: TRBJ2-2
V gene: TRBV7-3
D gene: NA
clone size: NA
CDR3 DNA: TGTGCCAGCAGTCTCAATGGGGCCGGGGAGCTGTTTTTT
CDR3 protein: CASSLNGAGELFF

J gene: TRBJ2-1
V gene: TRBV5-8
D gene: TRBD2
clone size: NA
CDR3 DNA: TGTGCCAGCAGCTTGGCTAGCGGCTACAATGAGCAGTTCTTC
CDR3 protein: CASSLASGYNEQFF

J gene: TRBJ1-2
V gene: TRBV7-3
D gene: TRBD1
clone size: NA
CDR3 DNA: TGTGCCAGCAGCTTAACCAAAGGGACAGGGGATGGCTACACCTTC
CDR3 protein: CASSLTKGTGDGYTF

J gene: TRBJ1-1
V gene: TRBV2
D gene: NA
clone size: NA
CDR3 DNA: TGTGCCAGCAGTGAACTCCCGGAGAACACTGAAGCTTTCTTT
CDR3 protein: CASSELPENTEAFF

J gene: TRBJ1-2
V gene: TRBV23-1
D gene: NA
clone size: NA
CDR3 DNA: TGCGCCAGCAGACAGGGCCATGCTAACTATGGCTACACCTTC
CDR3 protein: CASRQGHANYGYTF

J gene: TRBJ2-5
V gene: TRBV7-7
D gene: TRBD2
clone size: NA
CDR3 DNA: TGTGCCAGCAGCTTTGAGACTAGCGCTGGAGAGACCCAGTACTTC
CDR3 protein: CASSFETSAGETQYF

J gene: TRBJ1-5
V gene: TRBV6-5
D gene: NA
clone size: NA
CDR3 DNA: TGTGCCAGCAGTTACACGGCAGACAATCAGCCCCAGCATTTT
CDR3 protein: CASSYTADNQPQHF

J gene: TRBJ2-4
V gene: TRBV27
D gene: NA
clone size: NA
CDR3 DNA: TGTGCCAGCGCCCTGGCAGCGTTTCTAGCCAAAAACATTCAGTACTTC
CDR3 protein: CASALAAFLAKNIQYF

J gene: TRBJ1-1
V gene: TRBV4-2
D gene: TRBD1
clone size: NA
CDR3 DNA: TGTGCCAGCAGCCCTCAGGGGGGGGCCGGGATGAACACTGAAGCTTTCTTT
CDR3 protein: CASSPQGGAGMNTEAFF

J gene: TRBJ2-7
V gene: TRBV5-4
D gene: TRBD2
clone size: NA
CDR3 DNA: TGTGCCAGCAGCTGGGGGACTAGCGGGGGTTACGAGCAGTACTTC
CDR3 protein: CASSWGTSGGYEQYF

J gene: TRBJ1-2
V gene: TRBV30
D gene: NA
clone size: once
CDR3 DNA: TGTGCCTGGAGTGTACTGGCTACGGGCTACACCTTC
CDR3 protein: CAWSVLATGYTF

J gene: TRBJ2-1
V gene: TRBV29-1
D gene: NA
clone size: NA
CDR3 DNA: TGCAGCGTTGACGGGGGAACCTACAATGAGCAGTTCTTC
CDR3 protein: CSVDGGTYNEQFF